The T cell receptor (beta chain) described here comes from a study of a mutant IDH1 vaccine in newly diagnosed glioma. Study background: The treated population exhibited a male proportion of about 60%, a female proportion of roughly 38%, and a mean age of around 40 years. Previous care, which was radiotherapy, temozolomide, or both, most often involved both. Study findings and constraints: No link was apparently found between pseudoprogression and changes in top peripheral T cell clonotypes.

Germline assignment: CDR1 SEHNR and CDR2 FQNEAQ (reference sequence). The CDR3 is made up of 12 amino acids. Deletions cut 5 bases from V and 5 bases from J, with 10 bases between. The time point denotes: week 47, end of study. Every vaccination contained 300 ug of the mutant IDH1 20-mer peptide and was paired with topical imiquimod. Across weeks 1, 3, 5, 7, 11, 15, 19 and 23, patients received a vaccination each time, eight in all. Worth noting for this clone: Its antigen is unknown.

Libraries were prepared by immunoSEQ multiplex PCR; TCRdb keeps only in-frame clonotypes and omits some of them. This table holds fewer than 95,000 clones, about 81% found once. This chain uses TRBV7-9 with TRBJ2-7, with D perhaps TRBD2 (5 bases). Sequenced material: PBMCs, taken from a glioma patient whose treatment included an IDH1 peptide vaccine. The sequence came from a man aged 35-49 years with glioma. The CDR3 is CASSPGRDEQYF. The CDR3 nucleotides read TGTGCCAGCAGCCCCGGGCGGGACGAGCAGTACTTC.